What follows is one T cell receptor (beta chain) and its context. What it binds is not known. In the PCR, 60 Vbeta and 13 Jbeta primers were used. TCRdb's table, derived via immunoSEQ multiplex PCR, lists solely in-frame clones and lacks some. The sample consists of 95,000 to 150,000 clones, approximately 80% of them appearing once. This sample was included in a study of cytomegalovirus exposure and HLA in healthy donors. Study in general: About 85 million unique TCRs from HLA-typed donors were held in an early release of data.

This CDR3 contains 14 residues. The germline V gene has CDR1 SGHAT and CDR2 FQNNGV. V lost 1 base and J lost 6; bases outside the gene matches: 5. Study observations and caveats: Most TCR sequences showed up rarely, but some public TCRs showed up in many donors. Previously analyzed data showed that most TCR beta V segments were productive at a frequency of about 87% or about 30%. Some segments of the V type, notably TRBV6-2 and TRBV6-3, were excluded as indistinguishable.

This clonotype was obtained from a man aged 50 to 59 in good health and CMV-seronegative. V and J are TRBV11-2 and TRBJ2-7; 8 bases are shared with TRBD2. The sequenced material came from PBMCs. CDR3 amino acids: CASSLGSGRGEQYF. The CDR3 DNA sequence: TGTGCCAGCAGCTTAGGAAGCGGGAGAGGCGAGCAGTACTTC.